What follows is one T cell receptor beta chain and its context. There are a few counts of this clone. The specificity of this receptor is unknown. No clone much larger than this one lies a single base away; base qualities are absent. The entry originates in a study of blood T cell repertoires in COVID-19 (dated by TCRdb to 2019 to 2021). At the level of the whole study: Samples from collaborators originated in the United States, Italy and Spain and spanned both the acute and convalescent phases of COVID-19. The prospective study material was composed of cDNA or gDNA derived from T cells, B-cell-depleted T cells, or PBMCs. HLA class I and class II types, where available, came from metadata supplied by the sample provider rather than from assay-based typing. A de-identified subject ID, COVID-19 status, age in years and sex were almost always included in the sample metadata. A freely available public database, intended as a resource for researchers studying the immune response to SARS-CoV-2, is where the repertoires were released. Deeply sampled blood TCRbeta repertoires from subjects exposed to, actively infected with, or recovered from COVID-19 were included in the dataset. Samples were obtained from the ongoing ImmuneRACE study (first 160 participants) and from some 1,300 subjects provided by 6 global collaborators. Study-wide findings and limitations: How much clinical and demographic metadata was included differed by source and by participant, and the metadata was provided uncurated.

The cysteine opens and the phenylalanine closes a CDR3 of 14 amino acids. The read is trimmed to its CDR3 DNA, 42 bases read in frame from base 1. The germline V gene supplies CDR1 SGHTA and CDR2 FQGNSA. Trimming removed 6 bases from V and 6 bases from J, leaving 15 bases between the germline ends. The collaborating institutions used their own protocols to collect whole blood in K2EDTA tubes. For TCRbeta analysis, collaborators shipped samples as frozen whole blood, isolated PBMCs, or DNA extracted from either of those sample types. TCRbeta CDR3 regions were amplified from genomic DNA by means of the immunoSEQ Assay, a bias-controlled multiplex PCR. The source study handled its data this way. Within the assay, amplification of reference gene primers was used to estimate how many nucleated cells each sample contained. Sequence reads were collapsed and filtered to measure the absolute abundance of every unique TCRbeta CDR3 rearrangement. Productive Simpson clonality was computed per sample as the square root of Simpson's diversity index over productive rearrangements. TCRdb holds this immuneACCESS table with in-frame rearrangements only. Some clones are missing; in checked studies, unresolved V genes explain under half, and the rest has no known cause. From that table come the V and J calls and clone size; the DNA was used to work out D and trimming. The sample profile shows 100,000 or so clones; around 80% of them were found once. The top ten constitute less than 20% of the sample.

The sequencing input was peripheral blood. In this chain, TRBV7-2 is recombined with TRBJ1-5; TRBD1 is perhaps the D gene, given 6 matching bases. The sequence derives from an elderly woman with acute or convalescent COVID-19. The CDR3 is CASSNSGVGQPQHF. The DNA reads as follows: TGTGCCAGCAGTAATTCAGGGGTGGGTCAGCCCCAGCATTTT. Reference TRBV7-2 and TRBJ1-5 proteins supply the regions before and after the CDR3; the full variable domain is: GAGVSQSPSNKVTEKGKDVELRCDPISGHTALYWYRQSLGQGLEFLIYFQGNSAPDKSGLPSDRFSAERTGGSVSTLTIQRTQQEDSAVYLCASSNSGVGQPQHFGDGTRLSIL.